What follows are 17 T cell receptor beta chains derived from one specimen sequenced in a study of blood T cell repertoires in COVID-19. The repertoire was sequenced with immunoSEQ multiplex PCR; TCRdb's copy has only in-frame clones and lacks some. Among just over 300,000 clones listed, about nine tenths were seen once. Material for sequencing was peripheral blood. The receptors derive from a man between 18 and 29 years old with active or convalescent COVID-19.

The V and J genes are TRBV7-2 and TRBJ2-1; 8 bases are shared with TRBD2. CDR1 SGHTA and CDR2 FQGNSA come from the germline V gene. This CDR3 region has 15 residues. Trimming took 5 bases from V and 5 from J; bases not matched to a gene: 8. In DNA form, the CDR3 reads TGTGCCAGCAGCCTAACGGGACTAGTTAACAATGAGCAGTTCTTC. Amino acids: CASSLTGLVNNEQFF.

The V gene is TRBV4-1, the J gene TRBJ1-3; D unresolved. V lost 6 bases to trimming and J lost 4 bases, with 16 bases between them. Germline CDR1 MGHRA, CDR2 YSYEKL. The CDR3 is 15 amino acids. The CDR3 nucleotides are TGCGCCAGCAGTCTAGGGCCCCAGCGGGGAAACACCATATATTTT. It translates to CASSLGPQRGNTIYF.

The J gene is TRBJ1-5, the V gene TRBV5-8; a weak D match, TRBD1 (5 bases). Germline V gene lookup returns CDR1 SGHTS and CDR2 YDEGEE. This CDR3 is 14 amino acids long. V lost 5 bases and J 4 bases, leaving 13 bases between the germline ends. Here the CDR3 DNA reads TGTGCCAGCAGTTCTTTAGGGGTAAATCAGCCCCAGCATTTT. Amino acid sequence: CASSSLGVNQPQHF. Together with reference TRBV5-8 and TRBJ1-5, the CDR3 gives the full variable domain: EAGVTQSPTHLIKTRGQQATLRCSPISGHTSVYWYQQALGLGLQFLLWYDEGEERNRGNFPPRFSGRQFPNYSSELNVNALELEDSALYLCASSSLGVNQPQHFGDGTRLSIL.

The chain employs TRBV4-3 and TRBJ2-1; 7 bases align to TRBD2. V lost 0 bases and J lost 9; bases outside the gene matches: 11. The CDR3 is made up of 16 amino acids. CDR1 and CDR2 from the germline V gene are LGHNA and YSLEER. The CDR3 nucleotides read TGCGCCAGCAGCCAAGATTCCGCGGGGGTTTGGGGTGAGCAGTTCTTC. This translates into CASSQDSAGVWGEQFF.

The CDR3 reads CASSKTSATMYNEQFF. CDR3 sequence (DNA): TGTGCCAGTAGTAAGACTAGCGCCACTATGTATAATGAGCAGTTCTTC. The chain has TRBV19 and TRBJ2-1, with 8 nucleotides matching TRBD2. The germline gives CDR1 LNHDA, CDR2 SQIVND (reference sequence). CDR3 size: 16 residues. Trimming at V came to 4 bases and at J to 7 bases, leaving 12 bases not matched to a gene. Combining the CDR3 with reference TRBV19 and TRBJ2-1 gives the whole variable domain DGGITQSPKYLFRKEGQNVTLSCEQNLNHDAMYWYRQDPGQGLRLIYYSQIVNDFQKGDIAEGYSVSREKKESFPLTVTSAQKNPTAFYLCASSKTSATMYNEQFFGPGTRLTVL.

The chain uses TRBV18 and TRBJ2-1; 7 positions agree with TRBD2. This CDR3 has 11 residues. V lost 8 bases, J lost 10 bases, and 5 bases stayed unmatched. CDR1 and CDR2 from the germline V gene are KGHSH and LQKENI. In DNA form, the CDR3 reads TGTGCCAGCACTCCGGGACTAGAGCAGTTCTTC. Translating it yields CASTPGLEQFF.

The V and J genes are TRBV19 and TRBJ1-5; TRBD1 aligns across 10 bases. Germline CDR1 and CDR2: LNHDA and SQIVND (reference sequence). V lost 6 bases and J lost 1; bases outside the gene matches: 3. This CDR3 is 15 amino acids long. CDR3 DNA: TGTGCCAGTAGGGGACAGGGGATGAGCAATCAGCCCCAGCATTTT. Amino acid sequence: CASRGQGMSNQPQHF.

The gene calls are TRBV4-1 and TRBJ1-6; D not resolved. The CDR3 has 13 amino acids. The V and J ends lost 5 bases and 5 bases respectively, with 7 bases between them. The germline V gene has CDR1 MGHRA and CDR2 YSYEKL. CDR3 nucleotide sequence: TGCGCCAGCAGCGTGAGAAATAATTCACCCCTCCACTTT. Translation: CASSVRNNSPLHF.

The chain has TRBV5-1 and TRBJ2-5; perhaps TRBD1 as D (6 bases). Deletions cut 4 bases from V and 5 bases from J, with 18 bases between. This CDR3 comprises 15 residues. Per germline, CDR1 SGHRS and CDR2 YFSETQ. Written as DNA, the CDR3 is TGCGCCAGCAGCAATACAGGGAGCCTTCAGGAGACCCAGTACTTC. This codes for CASSNTGSLQETQYF. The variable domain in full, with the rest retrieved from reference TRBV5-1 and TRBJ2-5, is KAGVTQTPRYLIKTRGQQVTLSCSPISGHRSVSWYQQTPGQGLQFLFEYFSETQRNKGNFPGRFSGRQFSNSRSEMNVSTLELGDSALYLCASSNTGSLQETQYFGPGTRLLVL.

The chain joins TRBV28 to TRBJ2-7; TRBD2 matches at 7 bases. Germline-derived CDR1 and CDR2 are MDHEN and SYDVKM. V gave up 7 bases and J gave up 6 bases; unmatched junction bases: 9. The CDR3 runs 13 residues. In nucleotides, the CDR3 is TGTGCCAGCATGGGGGGAGGGCCCTCCGAGCAGTACTTC. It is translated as CASMGGGPSEQYF.

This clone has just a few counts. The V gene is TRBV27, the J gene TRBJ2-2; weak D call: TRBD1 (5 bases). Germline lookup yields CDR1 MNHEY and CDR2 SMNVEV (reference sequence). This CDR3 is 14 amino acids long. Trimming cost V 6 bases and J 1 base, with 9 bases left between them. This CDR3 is CASSGHENTGELFF. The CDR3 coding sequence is TGTGCCAGCAGCGGACACGAGAACACCGGGGAGCTGTTTTTT.

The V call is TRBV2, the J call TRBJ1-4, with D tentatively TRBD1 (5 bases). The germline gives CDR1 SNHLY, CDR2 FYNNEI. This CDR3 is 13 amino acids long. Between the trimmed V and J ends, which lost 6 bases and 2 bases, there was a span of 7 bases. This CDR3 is CASRDTTNEKLFF. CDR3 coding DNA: TGTGCCAGCAGGGACACCACTAATGAAAAACTGTTTTTT.

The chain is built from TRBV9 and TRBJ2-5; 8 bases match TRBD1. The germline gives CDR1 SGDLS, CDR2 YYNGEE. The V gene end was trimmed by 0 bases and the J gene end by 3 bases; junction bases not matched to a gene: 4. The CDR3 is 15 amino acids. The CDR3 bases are TGTGCCAGCAGCGTAGTAGGGACAGGAGAAGAGACCCAGTACTTC. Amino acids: CASSVVGTGEETQYF.

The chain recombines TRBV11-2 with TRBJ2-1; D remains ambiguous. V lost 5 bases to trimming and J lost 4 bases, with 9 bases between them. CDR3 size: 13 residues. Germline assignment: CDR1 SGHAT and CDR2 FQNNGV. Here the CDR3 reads CASSKEVYNEQFF. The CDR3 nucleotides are TGTGCCAGCAGCAAAGAGGTGTACAATGAGCAGTTCTTC.

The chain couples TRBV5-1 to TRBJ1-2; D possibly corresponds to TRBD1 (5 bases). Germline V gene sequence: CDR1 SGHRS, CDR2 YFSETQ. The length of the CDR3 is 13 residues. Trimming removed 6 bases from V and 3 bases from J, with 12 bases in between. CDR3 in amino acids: CASTHGQHYGYTF. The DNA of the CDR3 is TGCGCCAGCACCCACGGACAACACTATGGCTACACCTTC.

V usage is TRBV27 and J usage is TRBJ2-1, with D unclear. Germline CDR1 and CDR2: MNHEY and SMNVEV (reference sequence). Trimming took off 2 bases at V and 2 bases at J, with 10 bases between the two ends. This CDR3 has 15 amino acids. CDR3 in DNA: TGTGCCAGCAGTTTACTTGCGGCCCCCTACAATGAGCAGTTCTTC. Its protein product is CASSLLAAPYNEQFF.

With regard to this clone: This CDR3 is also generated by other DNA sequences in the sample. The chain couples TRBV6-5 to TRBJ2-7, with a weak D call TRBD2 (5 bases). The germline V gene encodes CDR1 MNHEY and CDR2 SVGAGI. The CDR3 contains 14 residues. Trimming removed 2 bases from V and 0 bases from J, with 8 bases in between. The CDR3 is CASSYRGSSYEQYF. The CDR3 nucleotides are TGTGCCAGCAGTTACCGGGGAAGCTCCTACGAGCAGTACTTC.